Sequencing of this T cell receptor (beta chain) was carried out in a study of T-cell memory formation after mild COVID-19. Overall study context: Clusters were largely donor specific.

MiXCR, applied by TCRdb to the 5' RACE reads, yields one record per CDR3 protein. The sample records 470,000 or so distinct CDR3 sequences, nearly 25% being singletons. Study findings and constraints: Mainly in CM and EM were contracting CD4+ clones; CD8+ were in EMRA. Some SARS-CoV-2-responding clones were already detected in memory before infection.

On this clonotype: The antigen remains unidentified.

The sequenced material came from PBMCs or a T cell subset sorted from them (not recorded which). The TCR originated in an adult woman who had mild COVID-19 (a few samples of this study predate the infection). Cell type and time point are not known.

As DNA, the CDR3 is TGTGCCTACCGATCTTGGACAGGGGGCAATCAGCCCCAGCATTTT. Encoded protein: CAYRSWTGGNQPQHF. The chain recombines TRBV30 with TRBJ1-5; TRBD1 matches 9 bases. This CDR3 contains 15 residues. CDR1 is GTSNPN and CDR2 is SVGIG in the germline V gene (reference sequence). Losses at the gene ends were 7 bases for V and 2 bases for J; bases not matched to a gene: 9.